This is a list of T cell receptor beta chains from one sample in a study of blood T cell repertoires in COVID-19. This table comes from immunoSEQ multiplex PCR, and its TCRdb copy is limited to in-frame clones, with some not included. The sample includes 130,000 to 150,000 clones, around 81% of them seen just once. Sequencing was carried out using peripheral blood. The source is a human donor with acute or convalescent COVID-19. The donor label of this sample is uncertain. CDR3s include the opening cysteine and the closing phenylalanine or tryptophan. The order of the fields is V gene, D gene, clone size, J gene, CDR3 DNA, CDR3 protein. D genes are given only for firm matches. Some rows mark clone size as missing; the rest say once, few, many or name a class of expanded clone.

TRBV20-1,TRBD1,once,TRBJ1-2,TGCAGTGCCGGAGGGACAGGGGGCTACACCTTC,CSAGGTGGYTF
TRBV5-1,.,.,TRBJ2-1,TGCGCCAGCACCCTGACAGGTAGCTACAATGAGCAGTTCTTC,CASTLTGSYNEQFF
TRBV19,.,.,TRBJ1-4,TGTGCCAGTAGACCTTACACGGGGATTAATGAAAAACTGTTTTTT,CASRPYTGINEKLFF
TRBV6-5,.,.,TRBJ1-1,TGTGCCAGTCGGGACATAAATATGAACACTGAAGCTTTCTTT,CASRDINMNTEAFF
TRBV2,.,.,TRBJ2-7,TGTGCCAGCCTCACAGGGCAGGGTGTGGAGCAGTACTTC,CASLTGQGVEQYF
TRBV29-1,.,.,TRBJ2-2,TGCAGCGTTGCGCAGGAGGTGAACACCGGGGAGCTGTTTTTT,CSVAQEVNTGELFF
TRBV6-5,TRBD1,once,TRBJ1-5,TGTGCCAGCAGTCGGACAGGGGGGGCGGCTCAGCCCCAGCATTTT,CASSRTGGAAQPQHF
TRBV11-2,.,.,TRBJ1-6,TGTGCCAGCAGCTTAGACCCAGGGGATTATAATTCACCCCTCCACTTT,CASSLDPGDYNSPLHF
TRBV10-1,TRBD2,.,TRBJ2-5,TGCGCCAGCAGTGAGACGACTAGCGGGGTCCAAGAGACCCAGTACTTC,CASSETTSGVQETQYF
TRBV6-6,.,.,TRBJ1-2,TGTGCCAGCAGTTACGAGCAAGACAGATTGAAAGGCTACACCTTC,CASSYEQDRLKGYTF
TRBV5-1,.,.,TRBJ1-1,TGCGCCAGCAGCTTGGTCCCAGGGGCATTAATGAACACTGAAGCTTTCTTT,CASSLVPGALMNTEAFF
TRBV4-1,TRBD1,.,TRBJ1-2,TGCGCCAGCAGCCAAGGCACAGGGGGCTTCCGGGACTATGGCTACACCTTC,CASSQGTGGFRDYGYTF
TRBV6-5,TRBD1,.,TRBJ1-3,TGTGCCAGCAGTTACGGACAGGGAGGAAACACCATATATTTT,CASSYGQGGNTIYF
TRBV6-5,.,.,TRBJ1-1,TGTGCCAGCAGTTATGGGGCGAACGGGCTAGCTTTCTTT,CASSYGANGLAFF
TRBV2,TRBD1,few,TRBJ1-5,TGTGCCAGCAGGGGACAGGGGAGCAATCAGCCCCAGCATTTT,CASRGQGSNQPQHF
TRBV4-1,.,.,TRBJ2-1,TGCGCCAGCAGCCATCAATTCAGGCCCTCCTACAATGAGCAGTTCTTC,CASSHQFRPSYNEQFF
TRBV5-6,.,.,TRBJ1-1,TGTGCCAGCAGCTTGCCTCCAGGAACTGAAGCTTTCTTT,CASSLPPGTEAFF
TRBV10-3,.,once,TRBJ1-1,TGTGCCATCAGTGTCGCAGGGGCCAACACTGAAGCTTTCTTT,CAISVAGANTEAFF
TRBV27,TRBD1,.,TRBJ1-5,TGTGCCAGCAGTTTAGAGGGGGCGCGGGGTCAGCCCCAGCATTTT,CASSLEGARGQPQHF
TRBV27,.,many,TRBJ2-3,TGTGCCAGCAGTTTGGTTGGGGGGACTCGCACAGATACGCAGTATTTT,CASSLVGGTRTDTQYF
TRBV18,.,.,TRBJ1-1,TGTGCCAGCTCCCAGGGAACTGAAGCTTTCTTT,CASSQGTEAFF
TRBV11-1,.,.,TRBJ2-4,TGTGCCAGCAGTGATACAGGTCTAGCCAAAAACATTCAGTACTTC,CASSDTGLAKNIQYF
TRBV4-1,.,.,TRBJ1-1,TGCGCCAGCAGCCCGACATCCCTTAACACTGAAGCTTTCTTT,CASSPTSLNTEAFF
TRBV7-9,TRBD2,.,TRBJ2-3,TGTGCCAGCAGCTTTTATGTAGCGGGGAGCACAGATACGCAGTATTTT,CASSFYVAGSTDTQYF
TRBV14,.,.,TRBJ1-2,TGTGCCAGCAGCCAAGGTGTATCCGCTAACTATGGCTACACCTTC,CASSQGVSANYGYTF
TRBV27,.,.,TRBJ2-6,TGTGCCAGCAGTCGGGGGTTCCCATATGGGGCCAACGTCCTGACTTTC,CASSRGFPYGANVLTF
TRBV7-9,.,once,TRBJ2-2,TGTGCCAGCAGCCTTCGGGCGAACACCGGGGAGCTGTTTTTT,CASSLRANTGELFF
TRBV11-1,.,.,TRBJ2-5,TGTGCCAGCAGCTTAGGCGGTGAAGAGACCCAGTACTTC,CASSLGGEETQYF
TRBV28,TRBD1,.,TRBJ2-7,TGTGCCAGCAGTTTATCCTATTCCTCTCGCTCGGGACAGGGCTACGAGCAGTACTTC,CASSLSYSSRSGQGYEQYF
TRBV9,.,few,TRBJ2-7,TGTGCCAGCAGCGTAGAGGTGGGGCCACACTACGAGCAGTACTTC,CASSVEVGPHYEQYF
TRBV5-1,TRBD2,.,TRBJ2-3,TGCGCCAGCAGCCCCCCCTGGGCGGGGGATACAGATACGCAGTATTTT,CASSPPWAGDTDTQYF
TRBV4-1,.,.,TRBJ2-7,TGCGCCAGCAGCCGGCAGGGGAGCTCCTACGAGCAGTACTTC,CASSRQGSSYEQYF
TRBV7-2,.,.,TRBJ1-6,TGTGCCAGCAGCTCCTTAGGGGCGGTCGGGGGATATAATTCACCCCTCCACTTT,CASSSLGAVGGYNSPLHF
TRBV9,TRBD1,.,TRBJ2-7,TGTGCCAGCAGCGCCGGGACAGGGGATTCCTACGAGCAGTACTTC,CASSAGTGDSYEQYF
TRBV12-3/TRBV12-4,TRBD1,.,TRBJ2-7,TGTGCCACGAAGGGGGCGATCGGCGAGCAGTACTTC,CATKGAIGEQYF
TRBV18,TRBD2,.,TRBJ2-7,TGTGCCAGCTCACCACGGACTAGCGGGGCCGCCTACGAGCAGTACTTC,CASSPRTSGAAYEQYF
TRBV19,TRBD1,.,TRBJ2-7,TGTGCCAGTAGTTTCCGACAGGGTGGCGAGCAGTACTTC,CASSFRQGGEQYF
TRBV3-1/TRBV3-2,.,.,TRBJ1-2,TGTGCCAGCAGCCAAGGGGACATCAAAGCCGCCGGCTACACCTTC,CASSQGDIKAAGYTF
TRBV11-3,.,.,TRBJ1-1,TGTGCCAGCAGCGCCGGAGGAACTGAAGCTTTCTTT,CASSAGGTEAFF
TRBV11-1,TRBD1,.,TRBJ2-7,TGTGCCAGCAGCGTCCCCGGGACAGGGAACTACGAGCAGTACTTC,CASSVPGTGNYEQYF
TRBV5-6,.,.,TRBJ1-6,TGTGCCAGCAGCCTAGGAAATTCACCCCTCCACTTT,CASSLGNSPLHF
TRBV3-1/TRBV3-2,.,.,TRBJ1-2,TGTGCCAGCAGCCAAGATGTGAGGGCTTGGCGCGGCTACACCTTC,CASSQDVRAWRGYTF